This is a list of T cell receptor beta chains from one sample in a study of identical twins. TCRdb itself ran the 5' RACE reads through MiXCR, one entry per CDR3 protein. The table records some 760,000 distinct CDR3 sequences, 15% to 20% of them present only once. This sample also belongs to another study, concerning T cells expressing NK-cell markers.

The sequenced sample was PBMCs. These receptors were obtained from a young woman in good health. Each CDR3 is given with its conserved first and last residue.

V: TRBV12-3/TRBV12-4; J: TRBJ1-1; CDR3: CASTYRGYTEAFF
V: TRBV11-2; J: TRBJ2-7; CDR3: CASSLEAPGQGYEQYF
V: TRBV10-3; J: TRBJ1-2; CDR3: CAISEEVGGRGGYTF
V: TRBV7-8; J: TRBJ1-1; CDR3: CASGSRGGGTEAFF
V: TRBV5-1; J: TRBJ2-3; CDR3: CASSLIAPDTQYF
V: TRBV5-1; J: TRBJ2-1; CDR3: CASSLAADSGEQFF
V: TRBV7-9; J: TRBJ2-7; CDR3: CASSYPGQGGSEQYF
V: TRBV12-3/TRBV12-4; J: TRBJ2-3; CDR3: CASSRKGGVTDTQYF
V: TRBV20-1; J: TRBJ1-3; CDR3: CSPRTVGNTIYF
V: TRBV10-3; J: TRBJ1-1; CDR3: CAISEGTGGDTEAFF
V: TRBV7-9; J: TRBJ2-5; CDR3: CASSDISRGSAQETQYF
V: TRBV12-3/TRBV12-4; J: TRBJ2-1; CDR3: CASNDPGLGNVEQFF
V: TRBV15; J: TRBJ2-3; CDR3: CATSRDIGYTQYF
V: TRBV7-2; J: TRBJ1-6; CDR3: CASSSMGRVNSPLHF
V: TRBV5-1; J: TRBJ2-1; CDR3: CASSPQGSGDNEQFF
V: TRBV5-4; J: TRBJ2-7; CDR3: CASSLGLSQQYF
V: TRBV7-2; J: TRBJ1-1; CDR3: CASSLRRRNTEAFF
V: TRBV7-9; J: TRBJ2-3; CDR3: CASKTSGSLTDTQYF
V: TRBV7-9; J: TRBJ2-7; CDR3: CASSLADRAPDF
V: TRBV6-5; J: TRBJ1-1; CDR3: CASSYEEGRNTEAFF
V: TRBV5-6; J: TRBJ1-2; CDR3: CASSFDSRESYTF
V: TRBV9; J: TRBJ2-3; CDR3: CASSRTSGGLSTDTQYF
V: TRBV10-3; J: TRBJ1-1; CDR3: CAISEPDRGLNTEAFF
V: TRBV20-1; J: TRBJ2-1; CDR3: CSARDPAGITYNEQFF
V: TRBV29-1; J: TRBJ2-1; CDR3: CSVTSGYNEQFF
V: TRBV12-3/TRBV12-4; J: TRBJ1-6; CDR3: CASSHTGPLHF
V: TRBV7-9; J: TRBJ2-7; CDR3: CASSWDSDYEQYF
V: TRBV7-2; J: TRBJ2-1; CDR3: CASSFVGAFQQFF
V: TRBV5-1; J: TRBJ1-6; CDR3: CASSADHNSPLHF
V: TRBV30; J: TRBJ2-1; CDR3: CAWSLSGAYNEQFF
V: TRBV5-1; J: TRBJ2-1; CDR3: CASSHRDFQNEQFF
V: TRBV4-2; J: TRBJ2-1; CDR3: CASSQGDWRFF
V: TRBV5-1; J: TRBJ2-5; CDR3: CASSLYENQYF
V: TRBV5-1; J: TRBJ2-7; CDR3: CASSLDRGGPSYEQYF
V: TRBV25-1; J: TRBJ1-1; CDR3: CASSEGGRGITEAFF
V: TRBV6-2/TRBV6-3; J: TRBJ2-7; CDR3: CASRLNYEQYF
V: TRBV29-1; J: TRBJ1-4; CDR3: CSVSLVNEKLFF